The present entry profiles one T cell receptor beta chain with its context. Its antigen is not identified. This CDR3 has 14 residues. The germline CDR1 and CDR2 sequences are SNHLY and FYNNEI. V was clipped by 3 bases and J by 8 bases, with 13 bases between them. The entry originates in a study of CD8 T cells in ankylosing spondylitis. Study-wide points: Typical of ankylosing spondylitis blood, it appeared, was a TCR beta motif of under 10 highly homologous variants.

One entry per CDR3 protein, called by TCRdb with MiXCR from the 5' RACE reads. This table holds about 400,000 distinct CDR3 sequences, 20% to 25% found once. The sample taken for sequencing was blood, either unsorted or a sorted T cell fraction (not recorded which). The rearrangement joins TRBV2 to TRBJ1-4; D gene uncertain. This TCR came from a male donor with ankylosing spondylitis. CDR3 sequence (DNA): TGTGCCAGCAGTGACCCGGGGAAGGAGGAAAAACTGTTTTTT. Protein: CASSDPGKEEKLFF.